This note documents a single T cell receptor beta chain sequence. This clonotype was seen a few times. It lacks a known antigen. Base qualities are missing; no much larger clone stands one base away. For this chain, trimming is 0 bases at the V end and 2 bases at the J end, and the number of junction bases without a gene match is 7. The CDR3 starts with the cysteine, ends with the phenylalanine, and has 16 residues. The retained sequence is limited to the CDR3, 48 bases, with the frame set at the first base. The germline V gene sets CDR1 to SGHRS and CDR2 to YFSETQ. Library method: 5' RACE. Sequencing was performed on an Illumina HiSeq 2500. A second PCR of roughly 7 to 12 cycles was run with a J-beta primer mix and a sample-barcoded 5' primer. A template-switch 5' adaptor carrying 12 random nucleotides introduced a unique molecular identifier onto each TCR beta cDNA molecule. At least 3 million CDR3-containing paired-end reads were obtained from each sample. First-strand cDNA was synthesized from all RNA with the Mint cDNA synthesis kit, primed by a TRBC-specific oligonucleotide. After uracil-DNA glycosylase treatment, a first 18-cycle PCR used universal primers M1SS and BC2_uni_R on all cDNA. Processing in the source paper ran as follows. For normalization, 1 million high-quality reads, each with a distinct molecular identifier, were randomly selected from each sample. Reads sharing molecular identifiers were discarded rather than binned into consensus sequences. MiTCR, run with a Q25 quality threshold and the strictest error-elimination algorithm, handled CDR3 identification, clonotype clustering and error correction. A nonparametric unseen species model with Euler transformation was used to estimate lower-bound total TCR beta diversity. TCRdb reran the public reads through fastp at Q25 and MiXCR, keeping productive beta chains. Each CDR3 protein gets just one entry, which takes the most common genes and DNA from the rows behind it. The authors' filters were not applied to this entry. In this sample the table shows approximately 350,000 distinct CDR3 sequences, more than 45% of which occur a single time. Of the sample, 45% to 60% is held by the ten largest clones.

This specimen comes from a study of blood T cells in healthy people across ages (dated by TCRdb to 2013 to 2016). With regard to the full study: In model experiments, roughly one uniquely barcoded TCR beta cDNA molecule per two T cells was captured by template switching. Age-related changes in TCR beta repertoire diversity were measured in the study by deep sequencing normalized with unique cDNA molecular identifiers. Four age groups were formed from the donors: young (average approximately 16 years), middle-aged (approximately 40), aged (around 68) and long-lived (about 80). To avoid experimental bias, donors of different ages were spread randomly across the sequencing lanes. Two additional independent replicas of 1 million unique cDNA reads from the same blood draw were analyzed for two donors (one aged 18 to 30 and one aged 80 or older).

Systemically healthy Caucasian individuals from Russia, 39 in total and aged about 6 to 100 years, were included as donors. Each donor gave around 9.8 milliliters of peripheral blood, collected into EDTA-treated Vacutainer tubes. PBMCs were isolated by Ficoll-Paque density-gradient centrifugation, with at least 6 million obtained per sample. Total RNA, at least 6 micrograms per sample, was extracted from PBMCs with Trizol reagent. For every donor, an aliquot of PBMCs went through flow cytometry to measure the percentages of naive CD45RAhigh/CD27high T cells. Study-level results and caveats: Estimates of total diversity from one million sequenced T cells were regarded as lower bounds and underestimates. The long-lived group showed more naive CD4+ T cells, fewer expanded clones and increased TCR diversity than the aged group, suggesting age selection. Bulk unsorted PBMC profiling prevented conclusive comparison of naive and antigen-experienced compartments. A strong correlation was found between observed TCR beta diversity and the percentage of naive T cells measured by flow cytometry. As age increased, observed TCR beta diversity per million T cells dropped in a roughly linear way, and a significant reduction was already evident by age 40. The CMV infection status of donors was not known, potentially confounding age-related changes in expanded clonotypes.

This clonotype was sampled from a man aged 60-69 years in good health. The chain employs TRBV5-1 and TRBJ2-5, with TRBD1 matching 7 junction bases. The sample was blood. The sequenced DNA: TGCGCCAGCAGCTTGGTCCTGACAGGGCCTCAAGAGACCCAGTACTTC. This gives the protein CASSLVLTGPQETQYF.